The T cell receptor (beta chain) described here comes from a study of blood T cell repertoires in COVID-19 (dated by TCRdb to the early 2020s). Regarding the research as a whole: Samples from collaborators originated in the United States, Italy and Spain and spanned both the acute and convalescent phases of COVID-19. The material from the prospective study consisted of cDNA or gDNA derived from T cells, B-cell-depleted T cells, or PBMCs. The dataset comprised deeply sampled blood TCRbeta repertoires from subjects exposed to, actively infected with, or recovered from COVID-19. The repertoires were released in a freely available public database meant as a resource for research on the immune response to SARS-CoV-2. The samples were drawn from the first 160 participants of the ongoing ImmuneRACE study and from over a thousand subjects provided by 6 global collaborators. The sample metadata nearly always contained a de-identified subject ID, COVID-19 status, age in years and sex. HLA class I and class II types, where available, came from metadata supplied by the sample provider rather than from assay-based typing. Study-level results and caveats: The amount of clinical and demographic metadata varied by source and participant and was provided uncurated.

A note on this clone: Its antigen has not been determined. No base-level quality is on record; no much larger clone is a single base apart.

TCRbeta CDR3 regions were amplified from genomic DNA by means of the immunoSEQ Assay, a bias-controlled multiplex PCR. Under the source paper's analysis protocol: Nucleated cell counts per sample were estimated from amplification of reference gene primers within the assay. Sequence reads were collapsed and filtered to measure the absolute abundance of every unique TCRbeta CDR3 rearrangement. Productive Simpson clonality was computed per sample as the square root of Simpson's diversity index over productive rearrangements. Drawn from immuneACCESS, this table holds only the in-frame rearrangements with V and J called that TCRdb kept. Clones are partly lost; checked studies trace under half to an unresolved V gene and leave the rest unexplained. V, J and clone size are those of that table, while D and trimming were read from the DNA. Within this sample are over 250,000 clones, with roughly 83% of them counted one time only. The top ten constitute almost 1.5% of the sample.

In Seattle, one collaborating source enrolled patients while the infection was active and tracked those patients longitudinally over the course of disease. Each collaborating institution followed its own protocols to collect whole blood in K2EDTA tubes. For TCRbeta analysis, collaborators shipped samples in one of three forms: frozen whole blood, isolated PBMCs, or DNA extracted from either of those sample types. The CDR3 has 17 amino acids, counting the end cysteine and phenylalanine. Only the CDR3 portion is preserved as DNA: 51 bases, with reading frame beginning at the first base. Looking up the germline V gene yields CDR1 ENHRY and CDR2 SYGVKD. From V the trimming removes 6 bases and from J it removes 4 bases, while the gene matches leave 5 bases of the junction unaccounted for.

Sequencing was done on a sample of peripheral blood. In this chain, TRBV10-3 is recombined with TRBJ2-6; TRBD2 lines up with 14 middle nucleotides. This sequence originates from a human donor with COVID-19, enrolled during active disease. The donor label of this sample is uncertain. For the CDR3, the sequence is CAISPGTSGSGANVLTF. The bases are TGTGCCATCAGCCCAGGGACTAGCGGGAGCGGGGCCAACGTCCTGACTTTC.